This entry lists 17 T cell receptor beta chains sequenced from one sample in a study of shared clonotypes between healthy human individuals. Repertoires were generated with immunoSEQ multiplex PCR, while TCRdb's copy carries only in-frame clones and drops some. In the table there are roughly 2.1 million clones, about 93% of which are singletons. In the naive CD8 group, cells lacked CD45RO and were positively selected for CCR7, so terminally differentiated effector memory CD45RA+ cells were left out. Source material: naive CD8+ T cells from PBMCs. The source of these receptors is a man aged 18 to 30 in good health. Some clones in this sample may be carry-over from other donors' samples.

The CDR3: CASSLTEPYEQYF. As DNA, the CDR3 is TGTGCCAGCAGCTTAACGGAGCCCTACGAGCAGTACTTC. V is TRBV7-2 and J is TRBJ2-7; D is unresolved. CDR1 and CDR2 from the germline V gene are SGHTA and FQGNSA. The V and J ends lost 2 bases and 2 bases respectively, with 7 bases between them. This CDR3 contains 13 residues.

The genes are TRBV2 and TRBJ1-1, with a weak D call TRBD1 (6 bases). CDR1 SNHLY and CDR2 FYNNEI come from the germline V gene. V was shortened by 5 bases and J by 1 base, with 20 bases between the two germline ends. There are 17 residues in the CDR3. For the CDR3, the DNA is TGTGCCAGCAGTCCCTTAGGTGTTCGGGGGCCGAACACTGAAGCTTTCTTT. Its protein product is CASSPLGVRGPNTEAFF.

The chain carries TRBV11-2 and TRBJ2-1; 7 positions match TRBD2. V lost 5 bases and J lost 0; bases outside the gene matches: 13. This CDR3 is built from 18 residues. Germline V CDR1 and CDR2: SGHAT, FQNNGV. Written as DNA, the CDR3 is TGTGCCAGCAGCCTCCCCTTACTAGCGCCGAGCTCCTACAATGAGCAGTTCTTC. The encoded protein is CASSLPLLAPSSYNEQFF.

The J gene is TRBJ1-2, the V gene TRBV6-6, with unresolved D. Germline V gene lookup returns CDR1 MNHNY and CDR2 SVGAGI (reference sequence). The CDR3 is made up of 13 amino acids. V shed 5 bases and J shed 7 bases, with 14 bases lying between them. The CDR3 is CASSTKKLGGYTF. DNA for the CDR3: TGTGCCAGCAGTACGAAGAAACTCGGTGGCTACACCTTC.

V is TRBV10-3 and J is TRBJ1-2; 7 nucleotides match TRBD1. The V segment lost 2 bases and the J segment 6 bases; nucleotides outside the gene matches: 15. The CDR3 is made up of 17 amino acids. The germline gives CDR1 ENHRY, CDR2 SYGVKD. CDR3 loop: CAISEPDLTGTTDGYTF. The CDR3 coding sequence is TGTGCCATCAGTGAGCCAGATCTGACAGGGACAACTGATGGCTACACCTTC.

The chain combines TRBV14 with TRBJ1-4; no definite D call. Looked up from germline, CDR1 is SGHDN and CDR2 is FVKESK. The CDR3 sequence is 17 residues long. V lost 1 base and J 5 bases, leaving 17 bases between the germline ends. CDR3 protein: CASSQAETLTRNEKLFF. The CDR3 nucleotides read TGTGCCAGCAGCCAAGCAGAGACGTTAACCCGAAATGAAAAACTGTTTTTT. Together with reference TRBV14 and TRBJ1-4, the CDR3 gives the full variable domain: EAGVTQFPSHSVIEKGQTVTLRCDPISGHDNLYWYRRVMGKEIKFLLHFVKESKQDESGMPNNRFLAERTGGTYSTLKVQPAELEDSGVYFCASSQAETLTRNEKLFFGSGTQLSVL.

The chain joins TRBV29-1 to TRBJ2-7; 9 positions agree with TRBD1. Germline V gives CDR1 SQVTM, CDR2 ANQGSEA. With V trimmed by 4 bases and J by 2 bases, 18 bases remained unmatched. CDR3 length: 18 amino acids. The CDR3 loop reads CSVAGTGMMWRETYEQYF. The CDR3 DNA reads as TGCAGCGTTGCCGGGACAGGGATGATGTGGCGGGAAACCTACGAGCAGTACTTC.

The chain employs TRBV10-3 and TRBJ2-5; 7 nucleotides agree with TRBD2. The end of the DNA fits TRBJ2-7 better, so the J call may be wrong. This CDR3 has 13 residues. Germline assignment: CDR1 ENHRY and CDR2 SYGVKD. CDR3 residues: CAISGRDYYEQYF. The CDR3 nucleotides are TGTGCCATCAGTGGCCGGGACTACTACGAGCAGTACTTC.

This rearrangement joins TRBV23-1 to TRBJ1-1; D is possibly TRBD1 (5 bases). TRBV23-1 belongs to the ORF category, with a function that is uncertain. V was clipped by 6 bases and J by 2 bases, with 10 bases between them. CDR3 length: 13 amino acids. The CDR3 bases are TGCGCCAGCAGCCCGGGGCCTAACACTGAAGCTTTCTTT. This gives the protein CASSPGPNTEAFF.

The chain has TRBV7-9 and TRBJ1-2; D is possibly TRBD1 (5 bases). The CDR3 runs 16 residues. Per germline, CDR1 SEHNR and CDR2 FQNEAQ (reference sequence). Trimming removed 5 bases at V and 4 bases at J, with 20 bases between. The CDR3 bases are TGTGCCAGCAGCCCCGTCGGTCAGGGAAGCGGCTATGGCTACACCTTC. Its translation: CASSPVGQGSGYGYTF. The whole variable domain, filled in from reference TRBV7-9 and TRBJ1-2, reads DTGVSQNPRHKITKRGQNVTFRCDPISEHNRLYWYRQTLGQGPEFLTYFQNEAQLEKSRLLSDRFSAERPKGSFSTLEIQRTEQGDSAMYLCASSPVGQGSGYGYTFGSGTRLTVV.

The chain recombines TRBV27 with TRBJ1-5; D is possibly TRBD1 (5 bases). The CDR3 consists of 20 residues. Trimming took off 5 bases at V and 0 bases at J, with 26 bases between the two ends. Per germline, CDR1 MNHEY and CDR2 SMNVEV (reference sequence). CDR3 bases: TGTGCCAGCAGTACACCGGGGCCCCTGGGGACCCTTATTAGCAATCAGCCCCAGCATTTT. Translation gives CASSTPGPLGTLISNQPQHF.

This clone was seen just once. This chain uses TRBV6-6 with TRBJ1-3; D gene unclear. CDR3 size: 15 residues. The V end lost 6 bases, the J end lost 1 base, and 13 bases lay between the germline ends. The V gene's germline CDR1 is MNHNY and CDR2 SVGAGI (reference sequence). CDR3 bases: TGTGCCAGCAGCGCGGGATCCCCGTCTGGAAACACCATATATTTT. It yields the protein CASSAGSPSGNTIYF.

V usage is TRBV7-8 and J usage is TRBJ1-1, with no clear D. The CDR3 spans 15 residues. Trimming shortened V by 1 base and J by 0 bases, and 9 bases separated the two germline ends. Germline V gene sequence: CDR1 SGHVS, CDR2 FQNEAQ. For the CDR3, the DNA is TGTGCCAGCAGCTTAGGAGGACCTGTGAACACTGAAGCTTTCTTT. Translating gives CASSLGGPVNTEAFF.

This rearrangement joins TRBV29-1 to TRBJ2-3; TRBD1 is a possible D gene (6 bases). The CDR3 spans 15 residues. Germline assignment: CDR1 SQVTM and CDR2 ANQGSEA. The V end lost 4 bases, the J end lost 4 bases, and 18 bases lay between the germline ends. CDR3 sequence reads: CSVVPPQGRSDTQYF. In DNA form, the CDR3 reads TGCAGCGTTGTACCCCCCCAGGGGAGATCAGATACGCAGTATTTT.

The V and J genes are TRBV9 and TRBJ2-3; 10 nucleotides align to TRBD2. Unmatched junction bases numbered 11, after V lost 4 bases and J lost 3 bases. The germline gives CDR1 SGDLS, CDR2 YYNGEE. CDR3 length equals 17 residues. This CDR3 reads CASSTSGTRTLTDTQYF. The DNA of the CDR3 is TGTGCCAGCAGCACTAGCGGGACCCGAACTTTAACAGATACGCAGTATTTT.

The chain recombines TRBV6-9 with TRBJ2-7; 13 bases are a match to TRBD2. Germline V gives CDR1 MNHGY, CDR2 SVAAGI. V dropped 4 bases and J dropped 6; count of bases not matched to a gene: 6. This CDR3 is 15 amino acids long. In nucleotides, the CDR3 is TGTGCCAGCAGTTTCTTTAGGACTAGCGGGAGCGAGCAGTACTTC. Translated: CASSFFRTSGSEQYF.

This chain uses TRBV4-3 with TRBJ2-1; D possibly uses TRBD1 or TRBD2 (5 bases each). This CDR3 contains 17 residues. The V gene's germline CDR1 is LGHNA and CDR2 YSLEER. V was pared by 2 bases and J by 10 bases, with 24 bases between. CDR3 nucleotides: TGCGCCAGCAGCCAAAAGGGACGGGATTGGTTGGGGCCGGAGCAGTTCTTC. Its translation is CASSQKGRDWLGPEQFF.